A single T cell receptor beta chain is shown here with its context. TCRdb's table, derived via immunoSEQ multiplex PCR, lists solely in-frame clones and lacks some. The table lists approximately 200,000 clones, 85% to 90% of them singletons. From germline, CDR1 is ENHRY and CDR2 SYGVKD. V gave up 2 bases and J gave up 5 bases, with 16 bases separating them. This CDR3 contains 15 residues. This entry belongs to a study of blood T cell repertoires in COVID-19. Cohort allocation depended upon clinical history that participants reported. The TCR was taken from a man in his thirties or forties who had recovered from COVID-19. Input material: PBMCs or T cells enriched from blood (not recorded which). V is TRBV10-3 and J is TRBJ2-7, with a tentative D call TRBD1 (5 bases). Here the CDR3 reads CAISEVWAGWHEQYF. DNA for the CDR3: TGTGCCATCAGTGAGGTCTGGGCAGGGTGGCACGAGCAGTACTTC.